The rows below give T cell receptor beta chains drawn from one sample of a study of blood T cells in healthy people across ages. TCRdb reprocessed the 5' RACE reads with MiXCR, giving one entry per CDR3 protein. The sample lists about 680,000 distinct CDR3 sequences; around half were seen once. Specimen: blood. Every receptor here comes from a woman aged 60-75 years in good health. Each CDR3 is given with its conserved first and last residue. D genes are given only for firm matches. Expanded clones get a size class; other rows say once, few or many, or leave the size out.

j_call d_call clone_size v_call cdr3_nt cdr3_aa
TRBJ2-1 . . TRBV12-3/TRBV12-4 TGTGCCAGCAGTTCAACCCCCGGGAGTACGCAGTTCTTC CASSSTPGSTQFF
TRBJ1-1 . . TRBV27 TGTGCCAGCAGTTTAACAGGAGCACCCACTGAAGCTTTCTTT CASSLTGAPTEAFF
TRBJ1-4 . . TRBV27 TGTGCCAGCAGTTTAGGGGTCCGCAAGGAAAAACTGTTTTTT CASSLGVRKEKLFF
TRBJ2-1 . . TRBV7-2 TGTGCCAGCAGCTTAAGTAGTTCAGTTGAGCAGTTCTTC CASSLSSSVEQFF
TRBJ2-7 TRBD2 . TRBV3-1 TGTGCCAGCAGCCAGACTAGCACCTCCTACGAGCAGTACTTC CASSQTSTSYEQYF
TRBJ2-5 TRBD1 once TRBV29-1 TGCAGCGTTGGGGACAGGAAAGAGACCCAGTACTTC CSVGDRKETQYF
TRBJ1-5 TRBD1 few TRBV20-1 TGCAGTGCTAAGGACAGGGGGCCTCAGCCCCAGCATTTT CSAKDRGPQPQHF
TRBJ2-3 . . TRBV21-1 TGTGCCAGCAGCAAAAGACTTGCTGACTCCTCACTCGCAGATACGCAGTATTTT CASSKRLADSSLADTQYF
TRBJ1-4 . . TRBV10-3 TGTGCCACGGCTGGTGCAACTAATGAAAAACTGTTTTTT CATAGATNEKLFF
TRBJ2-6 . . TRBV20-1 TGCAGTGCTAATATTCCCAGGGGAGGTGGGGCCAACGTCCTGACTTTC CSANIPRGGGANVLTF
TRBJ2-3 . . TRBV14 TGTGCCAGCAGCCACGCCGGGACACCAGATACGCAGTATTTT CASSHAGTPDTQYF
TRBJ2-1 TRBD2 few TRBV4-2 TGTGCCAGCAGCCAAGGTCTTGAGGGGGCGACTAGCGGGGACCCGTTCTTC CASSQGLEGATSGDPFF
TRBJ2-7 TRBD2 . TRBV6-2/TRBV6-3 TGTGCCAGCAGTCAACTAGCGGGAGGTTACTCCTACGAGCAGTACTTC CASSQLAGGYSYEQYF
TRBJ1-5 . once TRBV29-1 TGCAGCGTTGGCAAGGGCGGTAATCAGCCCCAGCATTTT CSVGKGGNQPQHF
TRBJ2-1 TRBD2 few TRBV7-9 TGTGCCAGCAGCCCCACGTGGGGGACTAGCCTTAGCGGCAATGAGCAGTTCTTC CASSPTWGTSLSGNEQFF
TRBJ2-2 . many TRBV6-2/TRBV6-3 TGTGCCAGCAGTTCCCGACGACAGTTGAACACCGGGGAGCTGTTTTTT CASSSRRQLNTGELFF
TRBJ2-7 TRBD1 . TRBV20-1 TGCAGTGCATGGGGACAGTCCTCCTACGAGCAGTACTTC CSAWGQSSYEQYF
TRBJ1-1 TRBD1 few TRBV12-3/TRBV12-4 TGTGCCAGCAGTTTTTCGTGGACAGGGGACACTGAAGCTTTCTTT CASSFSWTGDTEAFF
TRBJ2-3 . . TRBV21-1 TGTGCCAGCAGCAAAGTACGCCGACTAGCGGGGTCTGTGGATACGCAGTATTTT CASSKVRRLAGSVDTQYF
TRBJ1-4 . few TRBV4-3 TGCGCCAGCAGCCAAGACTGGGGGGCTGATGAAAAACTGTTTTTT CASSQDWGADEKLFF
TRBJ1-1 TRBD1 . TRBV4-3 TGCGCCAGCAGCCAAGATCATGCAGGGGGTTTTACTGAAGCTTTCTTT CASSQDHAGGFTEAFF
TRBJ2-5 TRBD2 few TRBV10-2 TGCGCCAGCAGCGGATCTAGCGGGAAAGAGACCCAGTACTTC CASSGSSGKETQYF
TRBJ2-1 TRBD1 once TRBV12-3/TRBV12-4 TGTGCCGGCAGCCCAACGACAGGGAATGAGCAGTTCTTC CAGSPTTGNEQFF
TRBJ1-4 TRBD1 . TRBV29-1 TGCAGCGTTACAGGGGTCCCAACTAATGAAAAACTGTTTTTT CSVTGVPTNEKLFF
TRBJ2-4 . . TRBV18 TGTGCCAGCTCACCCGGGGTCCTAGCCAAAAACATTCGGTACTTC CASSPGVLAKNIRYF
TRBJ1-4 . few TRBV4-1 TGCGCCAGCAGCCAAGGTATCCTAGGGCATGAAAAACTGTTTTTT CASSQGILGHEKLFF
TRBJ2-5 TRBD2 . TRBV12-3/TRBV12-4 TGTGCCAGCAGCCCTAGCGGAGGCCGGGAGACCCAGTACTTC CASSPSGGRETQYF
TRBJ2-7 TRBD2 . TRBV20-1 TGCAGTGCTAGAGATCGGAAAGCGGGAGGATGGGGTGAGCAGTACTTC CSARDRKAGGWGEQYF
TRBJ2-5 . . TRBV20-1 TGCAGTGCTAGAGATAGCTTCCAGCGACAGACCCTTGGCAATGAGCGGTACTTC CSARDSFQRQTLGNERYF
TRBJ2-1 . . TRBV7-3 TGTGCCAGCAGCCCGCCGAAAGGTTTTGGGGACAATGAGCAGTTCTTC CASSPPKGFGDNEQFF
TRBJ1-1 TRBD1 . TRBV4-3 TGCGCCAGCAGCCCCCAGGGGACAGGGCGGACTGAAGCTTTCTTT CASSPQGTGRTEAFF
TRBJ2-4 . few TRBV12-3/TRBV12-4 TGTGCCAGCAGTTCTCGAGGGAAGGGTGAGCAGTACTTC CASSSRGKGEQYF
TRBJ2-1 TRBD2 . TRBV3-1 TGTGCCAGCAGCAGGGGCCTAGCGGCCCCCGTTAAGCAGTTCTTC CASSRGLAAPVKQFF
TRBJ2-5 TRBD2 . TRBV20-1 TGCAGTGCTAGAGAATCTAGCGGGAGAGGAATGGAAGAGACCCAGTACTTC CSARESSGRGMEETQYF
TRBJ2-3 . . TRBV24-1 TGTGCCACCAGTGAGGCTAGGCTTGGTACGCAGTATTTT CATSEARLGTQYF
TRBJ2-1 TRBD2 . TRBV7-3 TGTGCCAGCAGCTTAAGTCGGGCTAGCGGGAGGCAGAGCTCCTACAATGAGCAGTTCTTC CASSLSRASGRQSSYNEQFF
TRBJ1-2 TRBD1 . TRBV7-3 TGTGCCAGCAGCCCACCAGGGGGCAGCGCTTCGGACTACACCTTC CASSPPGGSASDYTF
TRBJ1-5 . . TRBV7-2 TGTGCCAAGCCCCAGTGCGGGTCTAGCAATCAGCCCCAGCATTTT CAKPQCGSSNQPQHF
TRBJ2-5 TRBD2 few TRBV20-1 TGCAGTGCAACAACAGCTAGCGGGCAGACCCAGTACTTC CSATTASGQTQYF
TRBJ2-5 TRBD1 few TRBV7-2 TGTGCCAGCAGCTTAGTAGGACAGGGAGGAATCCAAGAGACCCAGTACTTC CASSLVGQGGIQETQYF
TRBJ1-2 . . TRBV12-3/TRBV12-4 TGTGCCAGCAGTATCCCCGGGGGGGGGAGCTATGGCTACACCTTC CASSIPGGGSYGYTF
TRBJ2-7 . once TRBV2 TGTGCCAGCAGCGCACAGGGCAGCGAGCAGTACTTC CASSAQGSEQYF
TRBJ1-1 . . TRBV20-1 TGCAGTGCTAGCGTAAGCCGGAACACTGAAGCTTTCTTT CSASVSRNTEAFF
TRBJ2-5 . few TRBV5-1 TGCGCCAGCAGCTCGAACGCACTAGTACAAGAGACCCAGTACTTC CASSSNALVQETQYF
TRBJ2-1 TRBD1 . TRBV12-3/TRBV12-4 TGTGCCAGCGGGACAGGGCGGACCTACAATGAGCAGTTCTTC CASGTGRTYNEQFF